This note documents a single TCR beta chain sequence. The antigen remains unidentified. The data are from a study of shared clonotypes between healthy human individuals. Study-wide background: Donors were two women and a few men aged 18 to 49. General study findings and limits: Sampling involved blood alone; tissue repertoires likely differ.

Sorted subsets were amplified in replicate PCRs using around 200 ng DNA, around 30,000 T cell genomes. Here immunoSEQ multiplex PCR was the method, and the copy in TCRdb shows in-frame clones only, minus some. The sample lists about 680,000 clones; around 92% were seen once. Trimming took 0 bases from V and 1 from J; bases not matched to a gene: 10. CDR3 size: 18 residues. CDR1 is MGHRA and CDR2 is YSYEKL in the germline V gene. CD45RO-negative, CCR7-positively selected cells formed the naive CD8 fraction, excluding terminally differentiated effector memory CD45RA+ cells. The V call is TRBV4-1, the J call TRBJ2-3; 7 bases align to TRBD2. The sample taken for sequencing was naive CD8+ T cells sorted from blood. The receptor comes from a man in his thirties or forties in good health. As DNA, the CDR3 is TGCGCCAGCAGCCAAGATGATGGGGGAGGGCTCGGCACAGATACGCAGTATTTT. It codes for CASSQDDGGGLGTDTQYF.